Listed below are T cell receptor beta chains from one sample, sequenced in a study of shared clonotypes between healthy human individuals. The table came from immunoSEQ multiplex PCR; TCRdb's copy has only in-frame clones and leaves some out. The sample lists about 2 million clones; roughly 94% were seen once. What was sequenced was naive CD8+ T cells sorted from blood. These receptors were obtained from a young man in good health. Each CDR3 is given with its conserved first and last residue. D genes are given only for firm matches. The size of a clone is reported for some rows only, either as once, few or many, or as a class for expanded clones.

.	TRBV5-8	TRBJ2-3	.	CASTPGFGISGTDTQYF	TGTGCCAGCACCCCCGGTTTCGGAATTAGTGGCACAGATACGCAGTATTTT
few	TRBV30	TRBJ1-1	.	CAWNGNTEAFF	TGTGCCTGGAATGGGAACACTGAAGCTTTCTTT
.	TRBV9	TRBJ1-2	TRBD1	CASSPAGTGGVFYGYTF	TGTGCCAGCAGCCCAGCCGGGACAGGGGGCGTTTTCTATGGCTACACCTTC
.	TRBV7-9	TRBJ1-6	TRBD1	CASSPTGLGSPLHF	TGTGCCAGCAGCCCGACAGGGTTAGGTTCACCCCTCCACTTT
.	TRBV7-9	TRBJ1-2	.	CASSPSIGANYGYTF	TGTGCCAGCAGCCCCAGTATTGGGGCTAACTATGGCTACACCTTC
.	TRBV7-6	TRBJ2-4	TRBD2	CASSLGTSGENIQYF	TGTGCCAGCAGCTTGGGGACTAGCGGAGAAAACATTCAGTACTTC
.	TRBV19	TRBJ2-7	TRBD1	CASSIVGRGQGHEQYF	TGTGCCAGTAGTATAGTAGGCCGGGGACAGGGGCACGAGCAGTACTTC
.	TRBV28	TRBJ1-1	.	CASRGGWNTEAFF	TGTGCCAGCCGTGGAGGGTGGAACACTGAAGCTTTCTTT
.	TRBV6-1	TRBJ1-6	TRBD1	CASSVPGQSSQTSYNSPLHF	TGTGCCAGCAGTGTCCCGGGACAGAGCAGTCAGACCTCCTATAATTCACCCCTCCACTTT
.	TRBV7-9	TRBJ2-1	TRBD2	CASIPWNNGGETYNEQFF	TGTGCCAGCATCCCATGGAATAACGGGGGGGAAACCTACAATGAGCAGTTCTTC
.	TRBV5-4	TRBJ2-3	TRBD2	CASSLARGRTSTDTQYF	TGTGCCAGCAGCTTGGCCCGCGGGAGGACTAGCACAGATACGCAGTATTTT
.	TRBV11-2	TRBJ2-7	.	CASSLVLGAEQYF	TGTGCCAGCAGCTTAGTACTGGGGGCCGAGCAGTACTTC
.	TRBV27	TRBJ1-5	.	CASSLFGGNSNQPQHF	TGTGCCAGCAGTTTATTCGGCGGTAATAGCAATCAGCCCCAGCATTTT
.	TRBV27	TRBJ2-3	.	CASSLVATSTDTQYF	TGTGCCAGCAGTTTAGTAGCGACTAGCACAGATACGCAGTATTTT
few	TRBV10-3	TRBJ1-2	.	CAISEGGSYGYTF	TGTGCCATCAGTGAAGGGGGAAGCTATGGCTACACCTTC
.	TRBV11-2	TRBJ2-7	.	CASSDGTGEFYEQYF	TGTGCCAGCAGTGACGGCACAGGAGAATTCTACGAGCAGTACTTC
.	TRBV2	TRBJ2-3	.	CANRGSSRDTQYF	TGTGCCAATCGGGGATCCTCAAGAGATACGCAGTATTTT
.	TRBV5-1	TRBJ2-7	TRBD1	CASSLWGPTGDGEQYF	TGCGCCAGCAGCTTGTGGGGCCCTACAGGGGACGGAGAGCAGTACTTC
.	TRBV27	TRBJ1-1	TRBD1	CASSSGQGATEAFF	TGTGCCAGCAGTTCGGGACAGGGGGCCACTGAAGCTTTCTTT
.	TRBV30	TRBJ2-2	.	CAWSEGVSGELFF	TGTGCCTGGAGTGAAGGGGTTAGCGGGGAGCTGTTTTTT
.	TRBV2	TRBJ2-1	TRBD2	CASSDLAGGPVDEQFF	TGTGCCAGCAGTGACCTAGCGGGAGGGCCTGTGGATGAGCAGTTCTTC
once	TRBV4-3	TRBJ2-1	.	CASSQDSNNEQFF	TGCGCCAGCAGCCAGGACAGTAACAATGAGCAGTTCTTC
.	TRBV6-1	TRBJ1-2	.	CASSEVGNLYGYTF	TGTGCCAGCAGTGAAGTAGGCAACCTCTATGGCTACACCTTC
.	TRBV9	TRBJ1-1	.	CASSVVGGATEAFF	TGTGCCAGCAGCGTAGTAGGGGGTGCCACTGAAGCTTTCTTT
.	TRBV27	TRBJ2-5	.	CATILHGGSQETQYF	TGTGCCACAATCCTGCATGGAGGGTCTCAAGAGACCCAGTACTTC
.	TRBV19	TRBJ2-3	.	CASSRYRVGTDTQYF	TGTGCCAGTAGCCGGTACAGGGTTGGTACAGATACGCAGTATTTT
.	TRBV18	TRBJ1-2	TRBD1	CASSPGQGLEGYTF	TGTGCCAGCTCACCAGGACAGGGGCTAGAGGGCTACACCTTC
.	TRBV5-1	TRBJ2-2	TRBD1	CASSLGTGVGELFF	TGCGCCAGCAGCTTGGGCACAGGGGTCGGGGAGCTGTTTTTT
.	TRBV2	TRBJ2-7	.	CASSEDRQPYEQYF	TGTGCCAGCAGTGAGGATAGGCAGCCCTACGAGCAGTACTTC
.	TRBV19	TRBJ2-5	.	CASSIEQGIGQTQYF	TGTGCCAGTAGTATAGAACAGGGTATCGGACAGACCCAGTACTTC
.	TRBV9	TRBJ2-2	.	CASSGQWAGSNTGELFF	TGTGCCAGCAGCGGGCAGTGGGCGGGGTCGAACACCGGGGAGCTGTTTTTT
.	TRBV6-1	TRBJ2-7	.	CAGGSPSSYEQYF	TGTGCCGGGGGGAGCCCTTCCTCCTACGAGCAGTACTTC
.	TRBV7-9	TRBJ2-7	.	CASHAGYEQYF	TGTGCCAGTCACGCCGGGTACGAGCAGTACTTC
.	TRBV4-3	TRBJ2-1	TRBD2	CASSHLLAGPGAGQFF	TGCGCCAGCAGCCATTTACTAGCGGGACCCGGGGCAGGGCAGTTCTTC
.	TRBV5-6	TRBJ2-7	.	CASSFQSSEQYF	TGTGCCAGCAGCTTTCAATCCTCCGAGCAGTACTTC
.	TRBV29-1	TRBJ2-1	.	CSYKEAGYNEQFF	TGCAGCTATAAGGAGGCAGGCTACAATGAGCAGTTCTTC
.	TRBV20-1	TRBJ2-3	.	CSAGFTDTQYF	TGCAGTGCTGGCTTCACAGATACGCAGTATTTT
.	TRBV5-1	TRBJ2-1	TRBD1	CASSLAGGGQGWRNEQFF	TGCGCCAGCAGCTTGGCCGGGGGAGGACAGGGGTGGAGGAATGAGCAGTTCTTC
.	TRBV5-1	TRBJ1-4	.	CASSLGPTKTATNEKLFF	TGCGCCAGCAGCTTGGGTCCTACTAAAACGGCAACTAATGAAAAACTGTTTTTT
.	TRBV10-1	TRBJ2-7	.	CASSDVGDYEQYF	TGCGCCAGCAGTGACGTTGGGGACTACGAGCAGTACTTC
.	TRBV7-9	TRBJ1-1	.	CASSPGGGTEAFF	TGTGCCAGCAGCCCCGGGGGCGGCACTGAAGCTTTCTTT
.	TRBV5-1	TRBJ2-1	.	CASSGLASYNEQFF	TGCGCCAGCAGTGGTCTAGCCTCCTACAATGAGCAGTTCTTC
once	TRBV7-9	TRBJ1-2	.	CASSLAGDEGYGYTF	TGTGCCAGCAGCTTAGCAGGGGACGAGGGCTATGGCTACACCTTC
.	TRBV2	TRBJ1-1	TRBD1	CASSEDREGIMNTEAFF	TGTGCCAGCAGTGAGGACAGGGAGGGAATTATGAACACTGAAGCTTTCTTT
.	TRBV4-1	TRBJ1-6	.	CASSQDNSPLHF	TGCGCCAGCAGCCAAGATAATTCACCCCTCCACTTT
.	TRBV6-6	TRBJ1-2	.	CASSPLIHYGYTF	TGTGCCAGCAGCCCCTTAATTCACTATGGCTACACCTTC
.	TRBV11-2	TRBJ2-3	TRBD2	CASSPAVTRGGQYF	TGTGCCAGCAGCCCAGCAGTGACACGCGGGGGGCAGTATTTT
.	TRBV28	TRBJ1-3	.	CASSLNPNTIYF	TGTGCCAGCAGTTTGAACCCAAACACCATATATTTT
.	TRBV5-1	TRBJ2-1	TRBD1	CASSSGTGFYNEQFF	TGCGCCAGCAGCTCCGGGACAGGGTTCTACAATGAGCAGTTCTTC
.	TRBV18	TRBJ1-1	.	CASSPIGGEAFF	TGTGCCAGCTCCCCCATCGGGGGTGAAGCTTTCTTT
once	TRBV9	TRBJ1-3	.	CASSSSGTSGNTIYF	TGTGCCAGCAGCTCCTCCGGGACCTCTGGAAACACCATATATTTT
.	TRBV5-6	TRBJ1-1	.	CASSPGDTEAFF	TGTGCCAGCAGCCCCGGGGACACTGAAGCTTTCTTT
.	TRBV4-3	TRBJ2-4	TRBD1	CASSQGTGFSKNIQYF	TGCGCCAGCAGCCAAGGGACAGGGTTCTCCAAAAACATTCAGTACTTC
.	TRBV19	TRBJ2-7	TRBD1	CASSPGQGAYYEQYF	TGTGCCAGTAGTCCCGGACAGGGGGCTTACTACGAGCAGTACTTC
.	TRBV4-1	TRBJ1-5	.	CASSQDPHSANYQPQHF	TGCGCCAGCAGCCAAGACCCCCACTCAGCCAATTATCAGCCCCAGCATTTT